The clone carrying this T cell receptor beta chain was picked up many times. Antigen unknown. Sample barcodes and UMIs were carried by the TCR alpha and TCR beta cDNA libraries that 5'RACE generated with constant-segment primers. TCRdb re-called the 5' RACE reads with MiXCR, one entry per CDR3 protein. There are around 260,000 distinct CDR3 sequences in the sample; roughly 15% occur only once, and roughly 20% lies in the top ten. The sample originates from a study of T-cell memory formation after mild COVID-19. General study points: CD4/CD8 balance held among clones contracting day 15 to 85, and later expanders leaned CD4+. Most CD4+ clones that shrank were in CM and EM, while CD8+ ones turned up in EMRA.

Losses at the gene ends were 0 bases for V and 5 bases for J; bases not matched to a gene: 10. This CDR3 comprises 17 residues. CDR1 and CDR2 (germline): MNHEY, SMNVEV (reference sequence). The origin of this receptor is a man younger than 35 who had mild COVID-19 (a few samples of this study predate the infection). Cell type and time point are not known. The sample consisted of PBMCs or a T cell subset sorted from them (not recorded which). The rearrangement uses TRBV27 and TRBJ2-5; 9 positions agree with TRBD1. CDR3 protein: CASSLSRGQGRSETQYF. The CDR3 nucleotides are TGTGCCAGCAGTTTATCGCGGGGACAGGGCCGCTCGGAGACCCAGTACTTC.